The 20 T cell receptor beta chains below all came from one sample that was sequenced in a study of OX40 agonist ivuxolimab in advanced cancers. The method was immunoSEQ multiplex PCR; TCRdb's version includes in-frame clones alone and lacks a portion of them. The sample includes tens of thousands of clones, about 81% of them seen just once. Sequenced here: CD4+ or CD8+ T cells sorted from blood, sampled in a trial of the OX40 agonist ivuxolimab. These receptors were taken from an adult with an advanced solid tumor such as melanoma, head and neck, liver or kidney cancer.

The CDR3 nucleotides are TGTGCCAGCAGCTTATACGACCTTCAAGAGCAGTACTTC. It is translated as CASSLYDLQEQYF. The V call is TRBV7-2, the J call TRBJ2-7; no clear D. V was trimmed by 2 bases and J by 7 bases, leaving 12 bases between them. This CDR3 is 13 amino acids long. Germline V gene sequence: CDR1 SGHTA, CDR2 FQGNSA.

V gene TRBV6-6 combines with J gene TRBJ1-2; D may be TRBD1 (5 bases). The CDR3 has 15 amino acids. Germline CDR1 reads MNHNY; CDR2 reads SVGAGI (reference sequence). Trimming left V 7 bases short and J 4 bases short, with 19 bases between. DNA for the CDR3: TGTGCCAGCACCATACGCCCGGGTCAGGGCTATGGCTACACCTTC. It translates to CASTIRPGQGYGYTF.

V is TRBV6-1 and J is TRBJ1-2; D is uncertain. V shed 5 bases and J shed 4 bases, with 17 bases lying between them. This CDR3 comprises 15 residues. Per the germline V gene, CDR1 is MNHNS and CDR2 is SASEGT. CDR3: CASSSPKEGSYGYTF. In DNA, the CDR3 is TGTGCCAGCAGTTCACCAAAGGAGGGAAGCTATGGCTACACCTTC.

This chain's CDR3 is CASSATGTVGDTQYF. The DNA for the CDR3 is TGTGCCAGCAGCGCGACCGGGACGGTGGGCGATACGCAGTATTTT. The chain is built from TRBV9 and TRBJ2-3, with D perhaps matching TRBD1 or TRBD2 (5 bases each). The CDR3 is 15 residues long. The germline gives CDR1 SGDLS, CDR2 YYNGEE. Trimming took off 3 bases at V and 6 bases at J, with 17 bases between the two ends.

This clone was recorded only once. The V and J genes are TRBV18 and TRBJ2-1; TRBD1 aligns across 7 bases. Trimming removed 3 bases from V and 6 bases from J; junction bases left unmatched: 5. The CDR3 consists of 14 residues. Germline V gene lookup returns CDR1 KGHSH and CDR2 LQKENI. In DNA, the CDR3 is TGTGCCAGCTCACCCCTCCGACAGGGCAATGAGCAGTTCTTC. Its translation: CASSPLRQGNEQFF.

The genes are TRBV27 and TRBJ2-7; the match to TRBD2 covers 7 bases. The CDR3 is 15 amino acids. CDR1 is MNHEY, CDR2 SMNVEV, per germline (reference sequence). V dropped 6 bases and J dropped 4; count of bases not matched to a gene: 12. CDR3: CASRWGGEGRYEQYF. CDR3 coding DNA: TGTGCCAGCAGATGGGGTGGGGAGGGCCGATACGAGCAGTACTTC.

V gene TRBV29-1 combines with J gene TRBJ2-1; 7 positions agree with TRBD2. The trim removed 4 bases at V and 6 bases at J, leaving 9 bases unmatched. Germline CDR1 reads SQVTM; CDR2 reads ANQGSEA. The CDR3 length is 14 residues. The chain's CDR3 is CSVVGGRATNEQFF. CDR3 DNA: TGCAGCGTTGTAGGAGGGAGGGCCACCAATGAGCAGTTCTTC.

The gene calls are TRBV19 and TRBJ2-1; D uncertain. This CDR3 is built from 11 residues. Germline V gene lookup returns CDR1 LNHDA and CDR2 SQIVND (reference sequence). The V gene lost 3 bases and the J gene lost 7 bases, with 4 bases spanning the gap. The CDR3 here is CASSILNEQFF. DNA for the CDR3: TGTGCCAGTAGTATCCTGAATGAGCAGTTCTTC.

This chain joins TRBV9 and TRBJ2-5; TRBD2 matches 12 bases. In germline, CDR1 is SGDLS, CDR2 YYNGEE. There are 17 residues in the CDR3. The V gene end was trimmed by 0 bases and the J gene end by 5 bases; junction bases not matched to a gene: 8. CDR3 loop: CASSVGTSGARWETQYF. The CDR3 nucleotides are TGTGCCAGCAGCGTAGGGACTAGCGGGGCACGCTGGGAGACCCAGTACTTC.

The rearrangement uses TRBV9 and TRBJ2-7; D tentatively reads TRBD1 or TRBD2 (6 bases each). Germline-derived CDR1 and CDR2 are SGDLS and YYNGEE. V was pared by 0 bases and J by 5 bases, with 24 bases between. This CDR3 is built from 18 residues. CDR3 sequence: CASSVGPGAAASPHEQYF. The CDR3 DNA reads TGTGCCAGCAGCGTAGGCCCGGGGGCGGCGGCTAGCCCCCACGAGCAGTACTTC.

The V call is TRBV7-8, the J call TRBJ2-7; D ambiguous. Germline V lookup: CDR1 SGHVS, CDR2 FQNEAQ. This CDR3 is built from 13 residues. V lost 1 base to trimming and J lost 7 bases, with 11 bases between them. CDR3 bases: TGTGCCAGCAGCTTAGGACTTCTTAGTGAGCAGTACTTC. Protein: CASSLGLLSEQYF.

The V gene is TRBV27, the J gene TRBJ1-4, with D possibly being TRBD1 (6 bases). Germline CDR1 is MNHEY and CDR2 is SMNVEV (reference sequence). Trimming cost V 2 bases and J 10 bases, with 17 bases left between them. The CDR3 covers 15 residues. CDR3: CASSLVGTRDGKLFF. The CDR3 DNA is TGTGCCAGCAGTTTAGTCGGGACAAGGGATGGAAAACTGTTTTTT.

The chain has TRBV27 and TRBJ2-2; possibly TRBD2 for D (5 bases). The CDR3 sequence is 16 residues long. Germline CDR1 reads MNHEY; CDR2 reads SMNVEV (reference sequence). Trimming took off 2 bases at V and 4 bases at J, with 14 bases between the two ends. Here the CDR3 reads CASSLDPGGSTGELFF. DNA of the CDR3: TGTGCCAGCAGTTTAGACCCGGGTGGGAGCACCGGGGAGCTGTTTTTT.

The rearrangement uses TRBV10-3 and TRBJ1-2; D may be TRBD1 (5 bases). V gave up 2 bases and J gave up 8 bases, with 12 bases separating them. CDR3 length equals 13 residues. Germline V gene sequence: CDR1 ENHRY, CDR2 SYGVKD. The CDR3 coding sequence is TGTGCCATCAGTGAGGGGACGAATAGGGGCTACACCTTC. The encoded protein is CAISEGTNRGYTF.

V is TRBV30 and J is TRBJ2-7; 14 bases map to TRBD2. This CDR3 spans 18 amino acids. The trim removed 3 bases at V and 2 bases at J, leaving 12 bases unmatched. Germline-derived CDR1 and CDR2 are GTSNPN and SVGIG (reference sequence). The CDR3, as DNA: TGTGCCTGGAGCCAACGACTAGCGGGAGGGAACTCGCCCTACGAGCAGTACTTC. It encodes CAWSQRLAGGNSPYEQYF.

The rearrangement joins TRBV9 to TRBJ2-5; D possibly corresponds to TRBD1 (6 bases). Germline CDR1 is SGDLS and CDR2 is YYNGEE. There are 17 residues in the CDR3. V lost 3 bases and J 3 bases, leaving 21 bases between the germline ends. CDR3 nucleotide sequence: TGTGCCAGCAGCGAGAGGGGGATGGGTAGCGAAAAAGAGACCCAGTACTTC. Translating gives CASSERGMGSEKETQYF. The variable domain in full, with the rest retrieved from reference TRBV9 and TRBJ2-5, is DSGVTQTPKHLITATGQRVTLRCSPRSGDLSVYWYQQSLDQGLQFLIQYYNGEERAKGNILERFSAQQFPDLHSELNLSSLELGDSALYFCASSERGMGSEKETQYFGPGTRLLVL.

The chain employs TRBV28 and TRBJ2-3; 8 bases are shared with TRBD1. Germline CDR1 reads MDHEN; CDR2 reads SYDVKM. The junction had 8 bases not matched to a gene; V was cut back by 6 bases and J by 3 bases. This CDR3 region has 15 residues. The CDR3 DNA sequence: TGTGCCAGCAGAACCGGGACAGGAGGGACAGATACGCAGTATTTT. It translates to CASRTGTGGTDTQYF.

The chain recombines TRBV6-6 with TRBJ2-7, with D hard to call. The germline gives CDR1 MNHNY, CDR2 SVGAGI (reference sequence). The CDR3 spans 11 residues. V was clipped by 4 bases and J by 2 bases, with 3 bases between them. The CDR3 DNA reads as TGTGCCAGCAGTTCCCCCTACGAGCAGTACTTC. Encoded protein: CASSSPYEQYF.

Comment on this clone: The junction shows a germline mismatch at one end, possibly a read error. This chain links TRBV6-1 with TRBJ2-5; perhaps TRBD1 as D (6 bases). From germline, CDR1 is MNHNS and CDR2 SASEGT. The CDR3 spans 15 residues. The CDR3 sequence: CASREGGHGGETQYF. The CDR3 nucleotides read TGTGCCAGCAGGGAAGGGGGACATGGGGGAGAGACCCAGTACTTC.

The chain joins TRBV6-6 to TRBJ1-3, with 9 bases aligning to TRBD1. CDR1 MNHNY and CDR2 SVGAGI come from the germline V gene (reference sequence). With V trimmed by 4 bases and J by 2 bases, 6 bases remained unmatched. The CDR3 extends over 16 amino acids. The DNA of the CDR3 is TGTGCCAGCAGTTTTAGCCGGGACAGGGCTGGAAACACCATATATTTT. This translates into CASSFSRDRAGNTIYF.